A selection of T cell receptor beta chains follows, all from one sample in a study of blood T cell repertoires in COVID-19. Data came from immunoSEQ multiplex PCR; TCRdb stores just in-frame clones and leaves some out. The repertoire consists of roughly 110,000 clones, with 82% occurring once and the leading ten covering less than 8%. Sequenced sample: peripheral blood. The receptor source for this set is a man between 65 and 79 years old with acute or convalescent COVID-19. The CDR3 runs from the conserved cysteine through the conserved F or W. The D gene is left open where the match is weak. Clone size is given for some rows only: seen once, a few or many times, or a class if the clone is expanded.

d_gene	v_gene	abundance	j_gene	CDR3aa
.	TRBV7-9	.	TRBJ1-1	CASSLVQGSTEAFF
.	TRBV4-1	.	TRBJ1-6	CASSQDVAPNSPLHF
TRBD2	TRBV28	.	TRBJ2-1	CASETSGSNNEQFF
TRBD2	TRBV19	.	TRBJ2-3	CASSTLGLAGGNTDTQYF
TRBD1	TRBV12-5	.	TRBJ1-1	CASGLNERQGGTEAFF
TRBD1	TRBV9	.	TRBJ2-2	CASSVAGGRDTGELFF
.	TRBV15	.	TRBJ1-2	CATSRLSEGVNYGYTF
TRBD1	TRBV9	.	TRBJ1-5	CASNSQGGEQPQHF
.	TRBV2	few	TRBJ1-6	CASMPPGISYNSPLHF
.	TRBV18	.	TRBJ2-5	CASSLLFGEQETQYF
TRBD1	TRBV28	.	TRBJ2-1	CASSFRDRTYNEQFF
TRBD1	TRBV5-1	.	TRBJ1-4	CASRGTGALGEKLFF
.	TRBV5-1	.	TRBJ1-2	CASSLEATELAYGYTF
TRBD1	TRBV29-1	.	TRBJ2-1	CSVRDRGFYNEQFF
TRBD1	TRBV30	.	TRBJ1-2	CAWSAGGGYTF
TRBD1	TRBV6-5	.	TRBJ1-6	CASSTYRGANSPLHF
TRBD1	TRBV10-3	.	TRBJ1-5	CAISLVGSVTTGTGGNKQPQHF
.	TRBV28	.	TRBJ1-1	CASTPAGGSLDTEAFF
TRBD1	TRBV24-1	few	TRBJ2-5	CATSPGGVETQYF
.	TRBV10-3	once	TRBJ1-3	CASHDRPSGNTIYF
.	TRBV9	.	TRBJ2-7	CASSVSYRDKAYEQYF
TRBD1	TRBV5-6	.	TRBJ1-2	CASRTQGTDGYTF
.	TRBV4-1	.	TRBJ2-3	CASSQGTASTDTQYF
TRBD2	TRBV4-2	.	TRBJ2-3	CASSQEKSAGADTQYF
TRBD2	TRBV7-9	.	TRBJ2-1	CASSLTLAGDPWNEQFF
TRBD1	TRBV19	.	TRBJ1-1	CASSAPDRGTEAFF
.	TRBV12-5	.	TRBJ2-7	CASGPRTGEQYF
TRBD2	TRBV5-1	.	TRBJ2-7	CASSPGTSGVSYEQYF
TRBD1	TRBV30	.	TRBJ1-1	CAWKTRGLNTEAFF
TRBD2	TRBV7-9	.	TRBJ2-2	CASSLARGSSGPGTGELFF
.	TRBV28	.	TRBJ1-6	CASSAGQRPSPLHF
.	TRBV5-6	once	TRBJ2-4	CASSLSQARNIQYF
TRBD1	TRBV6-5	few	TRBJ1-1	CASTPDRGNTEAFF
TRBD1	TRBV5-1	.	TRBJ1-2	CASSPEGQGSYTF
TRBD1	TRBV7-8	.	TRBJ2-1	CASSLDRSNEQFF
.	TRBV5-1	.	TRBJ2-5	CASSLAISDLETQYF
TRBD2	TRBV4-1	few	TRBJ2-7	CASSQDPSGSIYEQYF
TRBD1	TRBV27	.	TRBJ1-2	CASSSRRNRDRDGYTF
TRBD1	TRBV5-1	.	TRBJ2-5	CASSLGQGYTETQYF
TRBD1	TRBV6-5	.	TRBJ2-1	CASSLGQGKQFF
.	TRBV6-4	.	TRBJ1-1	CASSCNRWKNTEAFF
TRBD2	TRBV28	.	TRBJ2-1	CASSRAGAGGNEQFF
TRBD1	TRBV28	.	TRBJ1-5	CASSQPGQNQPQHF
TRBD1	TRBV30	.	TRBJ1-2	CAWSVDRGRVSGYTF
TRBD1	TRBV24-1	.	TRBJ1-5	CAASGTVSNQPQHF